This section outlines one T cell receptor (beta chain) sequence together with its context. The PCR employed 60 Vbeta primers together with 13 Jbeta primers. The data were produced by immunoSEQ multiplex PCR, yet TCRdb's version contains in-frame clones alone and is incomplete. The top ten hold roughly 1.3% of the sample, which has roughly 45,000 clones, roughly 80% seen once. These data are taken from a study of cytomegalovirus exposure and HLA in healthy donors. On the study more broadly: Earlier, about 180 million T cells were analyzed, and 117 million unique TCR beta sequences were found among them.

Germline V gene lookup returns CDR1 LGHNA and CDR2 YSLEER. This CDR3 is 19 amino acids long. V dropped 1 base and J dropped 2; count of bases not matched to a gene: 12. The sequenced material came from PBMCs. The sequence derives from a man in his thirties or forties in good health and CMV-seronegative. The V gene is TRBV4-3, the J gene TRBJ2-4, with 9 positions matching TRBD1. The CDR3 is CASSQVPGQGWGTKNIQYF. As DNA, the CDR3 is TGCGCCAGCAGCCAAGTGCCGGGACAGGGTTGGGGTACCAAAAACATTCAGTACTTC.